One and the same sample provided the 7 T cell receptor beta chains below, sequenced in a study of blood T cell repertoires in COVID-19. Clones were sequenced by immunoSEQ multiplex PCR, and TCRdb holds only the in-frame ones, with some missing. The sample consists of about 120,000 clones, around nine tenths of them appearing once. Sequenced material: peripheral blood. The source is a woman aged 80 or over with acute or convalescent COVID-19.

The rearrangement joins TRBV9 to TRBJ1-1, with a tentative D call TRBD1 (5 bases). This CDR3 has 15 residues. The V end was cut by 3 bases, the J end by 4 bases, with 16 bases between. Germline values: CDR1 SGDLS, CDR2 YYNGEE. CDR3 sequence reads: CASSALQGVGTEAFF. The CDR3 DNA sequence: TGTGCCAGCAGCGCACTCCAAGGGGTGGGCACTGAAGCTTTCTTT.

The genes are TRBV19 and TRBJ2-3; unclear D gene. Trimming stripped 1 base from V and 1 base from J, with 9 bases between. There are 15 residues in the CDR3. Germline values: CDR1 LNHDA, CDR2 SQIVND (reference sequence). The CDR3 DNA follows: TGTGCCAGTAGTATAGGGTTGGGCCGCACAGATACGCAGTATTTT. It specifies CASSIGLGRTDTQYF.

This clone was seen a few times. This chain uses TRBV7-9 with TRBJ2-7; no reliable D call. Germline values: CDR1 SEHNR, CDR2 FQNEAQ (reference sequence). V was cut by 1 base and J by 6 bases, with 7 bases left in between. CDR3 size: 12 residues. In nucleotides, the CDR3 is TGTGCCAGCAGCTTAGGTAGTACCGAGCAGTACTTC. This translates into CASSLGSTEQYF. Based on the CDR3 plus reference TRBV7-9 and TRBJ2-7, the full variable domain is DTGVSQNPRHKITKRGQNVTFRCDPISEHNRLYWYRQTLGQGPEFLTYFQNEAQLEKSRLLSDRFSAERPKGSFSTLEIQRTEQGDSAMYLCASSLGSTEQYFGPGTRLTVT.

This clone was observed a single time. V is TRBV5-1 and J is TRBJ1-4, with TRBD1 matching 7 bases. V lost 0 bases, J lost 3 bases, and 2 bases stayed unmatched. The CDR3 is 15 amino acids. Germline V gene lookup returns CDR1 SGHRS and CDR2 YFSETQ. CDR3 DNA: TGCGCCAGCAGCTTGGAGGACAGGTCTAATGAAAAACTGTTTTTT. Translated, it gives CASSLEDRSNEKLFF.

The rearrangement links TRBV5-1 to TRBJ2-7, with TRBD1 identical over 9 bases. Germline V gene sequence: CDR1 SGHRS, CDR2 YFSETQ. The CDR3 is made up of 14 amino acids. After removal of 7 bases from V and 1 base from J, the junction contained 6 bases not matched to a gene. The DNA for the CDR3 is TGCGCCAGCCAGACCGGGACAGGGTCCTACGAGCAGTACTTC. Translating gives CASQTGTGSYEQYF. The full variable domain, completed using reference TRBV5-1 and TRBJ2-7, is KAGVTQTPRYLIKTRGQQVTLSCSPISGHRSVSWYQQTPGQGLQFLFEYFSETQRNKGNFPGRFSGRQFSNSRSEMNVSTLELGDSALYLCASQTGTGSYEQYFGPGTRLTVT.

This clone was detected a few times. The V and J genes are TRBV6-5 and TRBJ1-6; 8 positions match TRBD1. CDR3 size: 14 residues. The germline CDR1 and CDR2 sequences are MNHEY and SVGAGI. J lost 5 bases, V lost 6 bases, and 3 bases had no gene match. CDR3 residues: CASRRQGNNSPLHF. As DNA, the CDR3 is TGTGCCAGCAGGCGACAGGGGAATAATTCACCCCTCCACTTT.

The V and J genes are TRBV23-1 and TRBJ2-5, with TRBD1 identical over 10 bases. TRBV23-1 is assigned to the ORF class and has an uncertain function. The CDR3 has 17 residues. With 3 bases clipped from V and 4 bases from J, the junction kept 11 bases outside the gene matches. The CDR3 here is CASSQPHRDRGAETQYF. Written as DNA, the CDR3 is TGCGCCAGCAGTCAGCCTCACCGGGACAGGGGTGCAGAGACCCAGTACTTC.